This TCR beta chain was identified during a study of post-analysis software for immune sequencing data. TCR beta cDNA libraries had unique molecular identifiers. TCRdb processed the PCR reads anew with MiXCR; each CDR3 protein has one entry. The repertoire holds approximately 770,000 distinct CDR3 sequences, with about 43% as singletons. The receptor was derived from a girl between 10 and 17 years old with multiple sclerosis. Sequencing was performed on blood.

In nucleotides, the CDR3 is TGTGCCAGCAGCTCCGGGCGGAGCCTTTACGAGCAGTACTTC. This gives the protein CASSSGRSLYEQYF. The genes are TRBV13 and TRBJ2-5; no definite D call. The assigned J gene may be wrong: the sequence end matches TRBJ2-7 better. The CDR3 has 14 residues. In germline, CDR1 is PRHDT, CDR2 FYEKMQ (reference sequence).